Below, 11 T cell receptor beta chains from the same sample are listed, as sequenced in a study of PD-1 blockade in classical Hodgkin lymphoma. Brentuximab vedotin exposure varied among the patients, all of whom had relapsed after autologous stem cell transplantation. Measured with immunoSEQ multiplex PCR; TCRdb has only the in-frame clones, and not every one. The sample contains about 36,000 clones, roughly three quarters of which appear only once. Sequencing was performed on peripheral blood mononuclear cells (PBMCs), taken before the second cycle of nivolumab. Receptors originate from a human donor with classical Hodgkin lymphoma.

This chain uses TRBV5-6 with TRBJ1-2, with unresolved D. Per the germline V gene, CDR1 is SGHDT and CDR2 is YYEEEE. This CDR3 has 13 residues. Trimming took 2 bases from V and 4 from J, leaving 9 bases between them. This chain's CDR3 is CASSFVESYGYTF. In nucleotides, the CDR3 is TGTGCCAGCAGCTTCGTCGAGTCCTATGGCTACACCTTC.

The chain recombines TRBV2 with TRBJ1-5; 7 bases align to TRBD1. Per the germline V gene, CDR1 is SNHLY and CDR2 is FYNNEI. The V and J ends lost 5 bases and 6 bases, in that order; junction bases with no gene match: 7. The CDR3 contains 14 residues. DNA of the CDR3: TGTGCCAGCAGTAGGGACAGTCTTGCTCAGCCCCAGCATTTT. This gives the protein CASSRDSLAQPQHF.

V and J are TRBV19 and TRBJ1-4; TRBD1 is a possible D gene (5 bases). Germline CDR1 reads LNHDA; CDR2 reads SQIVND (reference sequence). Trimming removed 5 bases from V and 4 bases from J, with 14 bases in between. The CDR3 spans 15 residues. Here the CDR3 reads CASSGGPAINEKLFF. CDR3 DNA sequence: TGTGCCAGTAGTGGGGGACCGGCAATTAATGAAAAACTGTTTTTT.

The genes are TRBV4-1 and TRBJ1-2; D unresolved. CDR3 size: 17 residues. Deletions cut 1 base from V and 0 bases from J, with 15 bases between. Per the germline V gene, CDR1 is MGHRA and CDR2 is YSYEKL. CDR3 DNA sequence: TGCGCCAGCAGCCAAGGTGGCGGGGTGGGTGCTAACTATGGCTACACCTTC. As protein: CASSQGGGVGANYGYTF.

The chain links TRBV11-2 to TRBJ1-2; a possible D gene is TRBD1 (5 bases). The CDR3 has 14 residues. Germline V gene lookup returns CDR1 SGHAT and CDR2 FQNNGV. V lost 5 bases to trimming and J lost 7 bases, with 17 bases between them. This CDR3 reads CASSLRDGVGGYTF. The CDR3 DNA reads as TGTGCCAGCAGCCTCCGGGACGGCGTCGGTGGCTACACCTTC. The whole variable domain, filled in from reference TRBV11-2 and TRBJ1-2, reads EAGVAQSPRYKIIEKRQSVAFWCNPISGHATLYWYQQILGQGPKLLIQFQNNGVVDDSQLPKDRFSAERLKGVDSTLKIQPAKLEDSAVYLCASSLRDGVGGYTFGSGTRLTVV.

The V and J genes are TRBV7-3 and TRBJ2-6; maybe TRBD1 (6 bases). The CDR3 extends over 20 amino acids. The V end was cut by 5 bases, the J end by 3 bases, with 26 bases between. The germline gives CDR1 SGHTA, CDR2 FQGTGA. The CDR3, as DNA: TGTGCCAGCAGCCCAAACCCATTCAACAGGGTAACTGGTGGGGCCAACGTCCTGACTTTC. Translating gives CASSPNPFNRVTGGANVLTF.

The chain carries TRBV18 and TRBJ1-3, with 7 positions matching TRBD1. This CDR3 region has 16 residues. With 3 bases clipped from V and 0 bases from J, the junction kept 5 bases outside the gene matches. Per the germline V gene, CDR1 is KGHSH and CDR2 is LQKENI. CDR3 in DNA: TGTGCCAGCTCACCGGTGCCAGGGGGCTCTGGAAACACCATATATTTT. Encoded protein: CASSPVPGGSGNTIYF.

The CDR3 region has the DNA TGTGCCAGCAGCTTAGCCCGGAGGGAGACCCAGTACTTC. This gives the protein CASSLARRETQYF. The V call is TRBV7-2, the J call TRBJ2-5, with a possible D match to TRBD2 (5 bases). Germline V gives CDR1 SGHTA, CDR2 FQGNSA. V gave up 0 bases and J gave up 5 bases, with 7 bases separating them. The CDR3 runs to 13 residues.

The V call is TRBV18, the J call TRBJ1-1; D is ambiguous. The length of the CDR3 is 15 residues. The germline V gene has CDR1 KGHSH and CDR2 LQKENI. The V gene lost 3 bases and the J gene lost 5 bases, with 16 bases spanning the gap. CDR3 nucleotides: TGTGCCAGCTCACCCCTAGAGGGATTGAGGACTGAAGCTTTCTTT. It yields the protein CASSPLEGLRTEAFF.

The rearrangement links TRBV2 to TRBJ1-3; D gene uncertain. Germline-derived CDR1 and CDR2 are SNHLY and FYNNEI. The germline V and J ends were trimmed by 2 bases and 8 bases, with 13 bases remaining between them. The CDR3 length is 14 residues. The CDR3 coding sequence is TGTGCCAGCAGTGAAAATCCTCGGGTTTACACCATATATTTT. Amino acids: CASSENPRVYTIYF.

CDR3 protein: CASSQDRDIRPGGTEAFF. The CDR3 nucleotides are TGCGCCAGCAGCCAAGATAGGGATATCAGGCCGGGGGGGACTGAAGCTTTCTTT. The chain carries TRBV4-1 and TRBJ1-1; D is perhaps TRBD1 (5 bases). There are 18 residues in the CDR3. V lost 0 bases to trimming and J lost 5 bases, with 22 bases between them. Germline V gives CDR1 MGHRA, CDR2 YSYEKL.